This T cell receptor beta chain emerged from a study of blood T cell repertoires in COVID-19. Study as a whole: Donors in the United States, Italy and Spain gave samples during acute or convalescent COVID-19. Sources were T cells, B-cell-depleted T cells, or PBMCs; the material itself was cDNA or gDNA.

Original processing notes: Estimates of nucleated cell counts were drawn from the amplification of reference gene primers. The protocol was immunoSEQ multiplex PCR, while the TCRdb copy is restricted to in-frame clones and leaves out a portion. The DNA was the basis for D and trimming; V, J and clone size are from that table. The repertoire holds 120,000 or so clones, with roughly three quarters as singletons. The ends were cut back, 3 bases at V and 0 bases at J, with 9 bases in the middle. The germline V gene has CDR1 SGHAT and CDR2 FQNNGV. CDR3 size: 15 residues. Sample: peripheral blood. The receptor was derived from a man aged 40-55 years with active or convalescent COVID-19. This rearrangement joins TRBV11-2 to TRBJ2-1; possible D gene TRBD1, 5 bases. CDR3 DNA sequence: TGTGCCAGCAGCTTGGAGACAGTCTCCTACAATGAGCAGTTCTTC. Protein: CASSLETVSYNEQFF.